Each of the 20 T cell receptor beta chains below was sequenced from the same sample in a study of T cell responses to AZD1222 COVID-19 vaccine. Repertoires were generated with immunoSEQ multiplex PCR, while TCRdb's copy carries only in-frame clones and drops some. The sample has under 150,000 clones, 70% to 90% seen once. Sequencing was performed on peripheral blood, taken 28 days after the second AZD1222 dose. These TCRs come from an adult who received the AZD1222 COVID-19 vaccine.

This chain connects TRBV7-2 to TRBJ2-7; 8 nucleotides align to TRBD1. After removal of 0 bases from V and 5 bases from J, the junction contained 3 bases not matched to a gene. Germline V gene lookup returns CDR1 SGHTA and CDR2 FQGNSA. The CDR3 extends over 14 amino acids. CDR3 in amino acids: CASSLATGGHEQYF. CDR3 in DNA: TGTGCCAGCAGCTTAGCCACAGGGGGACACGAGCAGTACTTC.

The genes are TRBV29-1 and TRBJ2-3, with TRBD2 identical over 9 bases. CDR1 and CDR2 from the germline V gene are SQVTM and ANQGSEA. The CDR3 sequence is 15 residues long. Trimming at V came to 4 bases and at J to 0 bases, leaving 5 bases not matched to a gene. CDR3 sequence (DNA): TGCAGCGTTGGCCATCTAGCGGGGAGCACAGATACGCAGTATTTT. This gives the protein CSVGHLAGSTDTQYF.

The rearrangement uses TRBV6-5 and TRBJ2-3; 7 positions match TRBD1. Per germline, CDR1 MNHEY and CDR2 SVGAGI. This CDR3 has 15 amino acids. V shed 2 bases and J 1 base; nucleotides not matched to a gene: 3. CDR3 coding DNA: TGTGCCAGCAGTTACGATACAGGGGGCACAGATACGCAGTATTTT. Its translation: CASSYDTGGTDTQYF.

J is TRBJ1-6 and V is TRBV6-2 or TRBV6-3, with TRBD1 identical over 11 bases. CDR3 length: 19 residues. Germline V gene lookup returns CDR1 MNHEY and CDR2 SVGEGT. V was clipped by 2 bases and J by 0 bases; unmatched bases: 6. The CDR3 sequence: CASSYPGQGDLSYNSPLHF. The CDR3, as DNA: TGTGCCAGCAGTTACCCGGGACAGGGGGACCTCTCCTATAATTCACCCCTCCACTTT.

This clone has a handful of counts. The rearrangement uses TRBV5-1 and TRBJ1-3; a possible D gene is TRBD1 (5 bases). The CDR3 loop spans 14 amino acids. Germline-derived CDR1 and CDR2 are SGHRS and YFSETQ. The germline V and J ends were trimmed by 0 bases and 4 bases, with 8 bases remaining between them. The CDR3 DNA sequence: TGCGCCAGCAGCTTGGTGGGGACCGGAAACACCATATATTTT. This sequence encodes CASSLVGTGNTIYF.

This chain links TRBV12-5 with TRBJ1-1, with no clear D. Germline V CDR1 and CDR2: LGHNT, FRNRAP. V lost 5 bases to trimming and J lost 5 bases, with 12 bases between them. This CDR3 has 13 residues. CDR3 DNA: TGTGCTAGTGGTCCCCCATTCTGGACTGAAGCTTTCTTT. Protein product: CASGPPFWTEAFF.

This chain joins TRBV4-3 and TRBJ1-1; TRBD1 aligns across 9 bases. CDR1 and CDR2 from the germline V gene are LGHNA and YSLEER. The V segment lost 1 base and the J segment 4 bases; nucleotides outside the gene matches: 4. The CDR3 is made up of 15 amino acids. The CDR3 reads CASSQGDRVGTEAFF. In nucleotides, the CDR3 is TGCGCCAGCAGCCAAGGGGACAGGGTTGGCACTGAAGCTTTCTTT.

The chain carries TRBV20-1 and TRBJ2-3; 9 bases align to TRBD2. The CDR3 runs 14 residues. The trim removed 3 bases at V and 1 base at J, leaving 2 bases unmatched. Germline CDR1 is DFQATT and CDR2 is SNEGSKA (reference sequence). Here the CDR3 DNA reads TGCAGTGCTAGTGAGCGGGGGGGCACAGATACGCAGTATTTT. Translation: CSASERGGTDTQYF.

The chain joins TRBV10-2 to TRBJ2-7; D remains ambiguous. The V end was cut by 9 bases, the J end by 1 base, with 13 bases between. Germline V CDR1 and CDR2: WSHSY, SAAADI. The CDR3 contains 13 residues. CDR3 region: CASNPDGSYEQYF. In nucleotides, the CDR3 is TGCGCCAGTAACCCGGACGGTTCCTACGAGCAGTACTTC.

In this sample, this clone turned up once. This chain uses TRBV6-5 with TRBJ1-4; no clear D gene. Germline CDR1 is MNHEY and CDR2 is SVGAGI. CDR3 length equals 11 residues. V was pared by 3 bases and J by 7 bases, with 3 bases between. CDR3 nucleotide sequence: TGTGCCAGCAGTTATATTGAAAAACTGTTTTTT. Encoded protein: CASSYIEKLFF.

J is TRBJ2-3 and V is TRBV19, with no clear D. The V gene's germline CDR1 is LNHDA and CDR2 SQIVND (reference sequence). Trimming shortened V by 6 bases and J by 2 bases, and 12 bases separated the two germline ends. This CDR3 spans 14 amino acids. CDR3 loop: CASRETDYTDTQYF. The CDR3 DNA sequence: TGTGCCAGTAGGGAAACAGATTACACAGATACGCAGTATTTT.

CDR3 sequence (DNA): TGCGCCAGCAGCTACGGTGGACAGGGGGGGGATTCACCCCTCCACTTT. Its translation is CASSYGGQGGDSPLHF. This sequence joins TRBV5-1 and TRBJ1-6, with 10 bases that match TRBD1. The ends lost 3 bases at V and 8 bases at J; junction bases unmatched: 8. Germline loops: CDR1 SGHRS, CDR2 YFSETQ. The length of the CDR3 is 16 residues.

The chain has TRBV7-9 and TRBJ1-4, with D possibly matching TRBD1 (5 bases). This CDR3 region has 16 residues. Germline V gene lookup returns CDR1 SEHNR and CDR2 FQNEAQ (reference sequence). Trimming left V 7 bases short and J 5 bases short, with 20 bases between. In DNA form, the CDR3 reads TGTGCCAGCACCCAGGGCGCTGGGGGGGGGAATGAAAAACTGTTTTTT. It encodes CASTQGAGGGNEKLFF.

This rearrangement joins TRBV5-1 to TRBJ1-2; D remains unclear. This CDR3 is built from 14 residues. Trimming removed 0 bases at V and 0 bases at J, with 6 bases between. Germline lookup yields CDR1 SGHRS and CDR2 YFSETQ. The CDR3 nucleotides are TGCGCCAGCAGCTTGGGTGGCGCTAACTATGGCTACACCTTC. Its translation: CASSLGGANYGYTF.

The chain joins TRBV29-1 to TRBJ2-1; D ambiguous. V was pared by 1 base and J by 1 base, with 8 bases between. Germline V gives CDR1 SQVTM, CDR2 ANQGSEA. CDR3 length equals 14 residues. The CDR3 reads CSVEARLSYNEQFF. CDR3 in DNA: TGCAGCGTTGAAGCCAGGCTATCCTACAATGAGCAGTTCTTC.

The chain recombines TRBV5-5 with TRBJ2-5; a weak D match, TRBD2 (7 bases). CDR3 length equals 14 residues. CDR1 is SGHKS, CDR2 YYEKEE, per germline (reference sequence). Trimming removed 2 bases at V and 6 bases at J, with 14 bases between. In nucleotides, the CDR3 is TGTGCCAGCAGCTTTTGGGAGGGGGGGCAGACCCAGTACTTC. Its translation is CASSFWEGGQTQYF.

This chain joins TRBV6-2 or TRBV6-3 and TRBJ1-1; 7 nucleotides align to TRBD1. The V gene end was trimmed by 7 bases and the J gene end by 5 bases; junction bases not matched to a gene: 10. The CDR3 is 14 residues long. Germline loops: CDR1 MNHEY, CDR2 SVGEGT. Here the CDR3 DNA reads TGTGCCAGCACCCCGGGGGGGGACAGAACTGAAGCTTTCTTT. It encodes CASTPGGDRTEAFF.

Regarding this clone: This same CDR3 is encoded by further DNA sequences in the sample. V usage is TRBV5-1 and J usage is TRBJ2-7; 8 bases line up with TRBD2. Germline CDR1 is SGHRS and CDR2 is YFSETQ. The J segment lost 4 bases and the V segment lost 6 bases, leaving 18 bases of the junction unmatched. The CDR3 runs 17 residues. CDR3 protein: CASTWATSGGAGYEQYF. The CDR3, as DNA: TGCGCCAGCACCTGGGCAACTAGCGGAGGGGCTGGGTACGAGCAGTACTTC. The variable domain in full, completed from reference TRBV5-1 and TRBJ2-7, reads KAGVTQTPRYLIKTRGQQVTLSCSPISGHRSVSWYQQTPGQGLQFLFEYFSETQRNKGNFPGRFSGRQFSNSRSEMNVSTLELGDSALYLCASTWATSGGAGYEQYFGPGTRLTVT.

V usage is TRBV2 and J usage is TRBJ2-5; D may correspond to TRBD1 or TRBD2 (5 bases each). Trimming removed 6 bases at V and 4 bases at J, with 9 bases between. The CDR3 spans 12 residues. Germline values: CDR1 SNHLY, CDR2 FYNNEI. The chain's CDR3 is CASSAGAETQYF. CDR3 nucleotide sequence: TGTGCCAGCAGCGCCGGGGCAGAGACCCAGTACTTC.

V and J are TRBV15 and TRBJ1-1, with TRBD1 matching over 8 bases. Germline V lookup: CDR1 LNHNV, CDR2 YYDKDF (reference sequence). V gave up 4 bases and J gave up 5 bases; unmatched junction bases: 6. This CDR3 is built from 14 residues. The CDR3 region has the DNA TGTGCCACCAGCACCGGACAGGGTGGGACTGAAGCTTTCTTT. This sequence encodes CATSTGQGGTEAFF.